This T cell receptor (beta chain) was profiled in a study of blood T cell repertoires in COVID-19. Turning to the study itself: Some COVID-19 samples were acute and others convalescent; all came from the United States, Italy and Spain. The cDNA or gDNA used as material had been derived from T cells, B-cell-depleted T cells, or PBMCs.

V lost 5 bases and J 1 base, leaving 19 bases between the germline ends. Germline CDR1 LNHNV, CDR2 YYDKDF (reference sequence). The CDR3 runs 17 residues. Original methodology: Estimation of nucleated cell counts relied on the amplification of reference gene primers. Data came from immunoSEQ multiplex PCR; TCRdb stores just in-frame clones and leaves some out. The DNA gave D and trimming, while V, J and clone size come from that table. There are about 230,000 clones in the sample; about 90% occur only once, and roughly 2.6% lies in the top ten. The sequence was obtained from a woman aged 55 to 70 with acute or convalescent COVID-19. The V gene is TRBV15, the J gene TRBJ2-3, with D unresolved. The sample taken for sequencing was peripheral blood. The CDR3 region has the DNA TGTGCCACCAGCGGCCTCCTGGAGAGAAAAGGCACAGATACGCAGTATTTT. Amino acids: CATSGLLERKGTDTQYF.